This passage covers 28 T cell receptor beta chains from one sample sequenced in a study of chemoradiotherapy in HPV16-positive cancers (dated by TCRdb to about 2022). Libraries were made using the immunoSEQ multiplex PCR assay. TCRdb re-hosts the immuneACCESS table, in-frame sequences only. Its copies lack some clones; in the studies checked, an unresolved V gene accounts for under half of them, and the cause for the rest is not known. The table for this sample lists tens of thousands of clones; around 84% of them were counted only once. The top ten constitute less than 6.5% of the sample. The specimen comprised blood, sampled from a patient who underwent chemoradiotherapy. The origin of the receptors is a human donor with HPV-associated anogenital cancer.

The rearrangement joins TRBV30 to TRBJ1-4; D gene unclear. The germline V gene encodes CDR1 GTSNPN and CDR2 SVGIG (reference sequence). V lost 4 bases and J lost 3, with 9 bases in between. The CDR3 is 13 residues long. CDR3 region: CAWMSRPNEKLFF. Here the CDR3 DNA reads TGTGCCTGGATGAGCAGACCTAATGAAAAACTGTTTTTT.

This chain uses TRBV5-6 with TRBJ1-2; unclear D gene. Trimming stripped 1 base from V and 6 bases from J, with 13 bases between. CDR1 SGHDT and CDR2 YYEEEE come from the germline V gene. The CDR3 sequence is 14 residues long. The CDR3 coding sequence is TGTGCCAGCAGCTTGTCGGGTCAGCCACATGGCTACACCTTC. It translates to CASSLSGQPHGYTF.

Only a few counts were recorded for this clone. The J gene is TRBJ1-6, the V gene TRBV11-2; perhaps TRBD1 as D (5 bases). In germline, CDR1 is SGHAT, CDR2 FQNNGV. The CDR3 is 15 residues long. V was shortened by 1 base and J by 9 bases, with 13 bases between the two germline ends. This chain's CDR3 is CASSLGQGGGSPLHF. CDR3 nucleotides: TGTGCCAGCAGCTTAGGGCAGGGTGGTGGTTCACCCCTCCACTTT. The variable domain in full, with the rest retrieved from reference TRBV11-2 and TRBJ1-6, is EAGVAQSPRYKIIEKRQSVAFWCNPISGHATLYWYQQILGQGPKLLIQFQNNGVVDDSQLPKDRFSAERLKGVDSTLKIQPAKLEDSAVYLCASSLGQGGGSPLHFGNGTRLTVT.

The CDR3 sequence: CASKRQGTNYGYTF. The CDR3 DNA reads as TGCGCCAGCAAGCGACAGGGGACTAACTATGGCTACACCTTC. J is TRBJ1-2 and V is TRBV10-1; 8 bases are a match to TRBD1. The CDR3 contains 14 residues. The germline V gene has CDR1 WNHNN and CDR2 SYGVQD (reference sequence). The V and J ends lost 7 bases and 0 bases, in that order; junction bases with no gene match: 4.

This rearrangement joins TRBV6-1 to TRBJ1-5; possibly TRBD1 for D (6 bases). V was shortened by 6 bases and J by 4 bases, with 16 bases between the two germline ends. This CDR3 is 15 amino acids long. Germline V CDR1 and CDR2: MNHNS, SASEGT. DNA of the CDR3: TGTGCCAGCAGCGATATGGACAGACGAAATCAGCCCCAGCATTTT. Its protein product is CASSDMDRRNQPQHF.

The chain links TRBV7-9 to TRBJ1-5; 10 positions agree with TRBD1. Trimming took 4 bases from V and 3 from J; bases not matched to a gene: 12. The CDR3 consists of 18 residues. Germline values: CDR1 SEHNR, CDR2 FQNEAQ (reference sequence). The CDR3 region is CASSSSQGGTGANQPQHF. The CDR3, as DNA: TGTGCCAGCAGCTCCAGTCAGGGGGGGACAGGGGCCAATCAGCCCCAGCATTTT. The variable domain in full, with the rest retrieved from reference TRBV7-9 and TRBJ1-5, is DTGVSQNPRHKITKRGQNVTFRCDPISEHNRLYWYRQTLGQGPEFLTYFQNEAQLEKSRLLSDRFSAERPKGSFSTLEIQRTEQGDSAMYLCASSSSQGGTGANQPQHFGDGTRLSIL.

This rearrangement joins TRBV7-9 to TRBJ2-1; D is possibly TRBD2 (7 bases). The germline V gene encodes CDR1 SEHNR and CDR2 FQNEAQ (reference sequence). V shed 2 bases and J shed 4 bases, with 18 bases lying between them. The CDR3 loop spans 17 amino acids. The CDR3 is CASSLRAVGGRYNEQFF. The CDR3 DNA reads TGTGCCAGCAGCTTACGGGCAGTCGGGGGGCGTTACAATGAGCAGTTCTTC.

The chain links TRBV5-1 to TRBJ2-3, with 7 bases lining up with TRBD2. Germline V gives CDR1 SGHRS, CDR2 YFSETQ. This CDR3 is 18 amino acids long. J was trimmed by 0 bases and V by 3 bases; bases with no gene match: 13. CDR3 coding DNA: TGCGCCAGCAGCTCGGGACCTTTAATAGCGGGTAGCACAGATACGCAGTATTTT. Translated, it gives CASSSGPLIAGSTDTQYF.

This clone was counted once. The V gene is TRBV4-1, the J gene TRBJ1-1; 8 bases agree with TRBD1. Per germline, CDR1 MGHRA and CDR2 YSYEKL. The CDR3 is 15 residues long. With V trimmed by 0 bases and J by 10 bases, 10 bases remained unmatched. This CDR3 reads CASSQDIFQGAGAFF. The CDR3 DNA reads as TGCGCCAGCAGCCAAGATATCTTCCAGGGGGCAGGAGCTTTCTTT.

This clone was recorded a few times. The V gene is TRBV7-9, the J gene TRBJ1-2; D is uncertain. In germline, CDR1 is SEHNR, CDR2 FQNEAQ (reference sequence). V lost 3 bases and J 10 bases, leaving 12 bases between the germline ends. This CDR3 has 12 residues. The CDR3 protein is CASSLGPGSYTF. The CDR3 bases are TGTGCCAGCAGCTTGGGTCCTGGCTCCTACACCTTC. The variable domain in full, with the rest retrieved from reference TRBV7-9 and TRBJ1-2, is DTGVSQNPRHKITKRGQNVTFRCDPISEHNRLYWYRQTLGQGPEFLTYFQNEAQLEKSRLLSDRFSAERPKGSFSTLEIQRTEQGDSAMYLCASSLGPGSYTFGSGTRLTVV.

The V gene is TRBV5-6, the J gene TRBJ2-3; TRBD2 matches 14 bases. CDR1 SGHDT and CDR2 YYEEEE come from the germline V gene. Trimming cost V 7 bases and J 6 bases; bases outside gene matches: 7. The CDR3 sequence is 15 residues long. The chain's CDR3 is CASLRLAGGQDTQYF. The CDR3 DNA reads TGTGCCAGCCTAAGACTAGCGGGGGGGCAGGATACGCAGTATTTT.

The chain combines TRBV7-9 with TRBJ1-2; maybe TRBD1 (6 bases). V lost 6 bases, J lost 2 bases, and 10 bases lay in between. The CDR3 contains 13 residues. Per germline, CDR1 SEHNR and CDR2 FQNEAQ (reference sequence). Written as DNA, the CDR3 is TGTGCCAGCAGGTCCGGACAGAACTATGGCTACACCTTC. This gives the protein CASRSGQNYGYTF. Looking up the rest from reference TRBV7-9 and TRBJ1-2 gives the full variable domain: DTGVSQNPRHKITKRGQNVTFRCDPISEHNRLYWYRQTLGQGPEFLTYFQNEAQLEKSRLLSDRFSAERPKGSFSTLEIQRTEQGDSAMYLCASRSGQNYGYTFGSGTRLTVV.

This clone was picked up a small number of times. This chain connects TRBV29-1 to TRBJ2-7; TRBD2 aligns across 7 bases. This CDR3 comprises 12 residues. Trimming removed 4 bases from V and 2 bases from J; junction bases left unmatched: 2. Per the germline V gene, CDR1 is SQVTM and CDR2 is ANQGSEA. DNA of the CDR3: TGCAGCGTTGCTCGGGGGGCCTACGAGCAGTACTTC. The encoded protein is CSVARGAYEQYF.

The rearrangement joins TRBV5-1 to TRBJ2-6, with TRBD1 identical over 7 bases. The CDR3 is 16 amino acids. The germline V gene has CDR1 SGHRS and CDR2 YFSETQ. V was clipped by 2 bases and J by 4 bases; unmatched bases: 6. The CDR3 region is CASSLGQASGANVLTF. The CDR3 bases are TGCGCCAGCAGCTTAGGACAGGCGTCAGGGGCCAACGTCCTGACTTTC.

This chain links TRBV7-2 with TRBJ2-1, with D tentatively TRBD1 (6 bases). V was trimmed by 1 base and J by 13 bases, leaving 17 bases between them. CDR1 and CDR2 (germline): SGHTA, FQGNSA. There are 14 residues in the CDR3. The CDR3 nucleotides are TGTGCCAGCAGCTTAGGGGGGCCTTCCTCTCTTCAGTTCTTC. Translation gives CASSLGGPSSLQFF.

The rearrangement joins TRBV4-1 to TRBJ1-3, with D possibly TRBD1 on 5 matching bases. Germline V lookup: CDR1 MGHRA, CDR2 YSYEKL. Trimming removed 0 bases at V and 0 bases at J, with 12 bases between. There are 17 residues in the CDR3. The CDR3 loop reads CASSQDGARSSGNTIYF. The CDR3 coding sequence is TGCGCCAGCAGCCAAGATGGGGCTCGCAGCTCTGGAAACACCATATATTTT.

The V and J genes are TRBV4-1 and TRBJ1-1, with 9 bases that match TRBD1. Germline V gene lookup returns CDR1 MGHRA and CDR2 YSYEKL. Trimming took 0 bases from V and 5 from J; bases not matched to a gene: 4. The CDR3 is made up of 15 amino acids. The CDR3 is CASSQEGQGGTEAFF. CDR3 bases: TGCGCCAGCAGCCAAGAGGGACAGGGAGGTACTGAAGCTTTCTTT.

The table lists this clone with a few counts. The V and J genes are TRBV5-1 and TRBJ2-1; 7 bases are a match to TRBD1. Germline lookup yields CDR1 SGHRS and CDR2 YFSETQ. This CDR3 region has 15 residues. V lost 0 bases and J lost 2; bases outside the gene matches: 2. CDR3: CASSLEGAPYNEQFF. The DNA for the CDR3 is TGCGCCAGCAGCTTGGAGGGGGCCCCCTACAATGAGCAGTTCTTC.

This chain uses TRBV2 with TRBJ1-1, with D perhaps TRBD1 (6 bases). Germline CDR1 SNHLY, CDR2 FYNNEI. The CDR3 covers 14 residues. V lost 3 bases and J lost 6, with 14 bases in between. The CDR3 region is CASSDRDIHPEAFF. CDR3 bases: TGTGCCAGCAGTGACCGGGACATTCATCCTGAAGCTTTCTTT.

This chain links TRBV2 with TRBJ2-3, with 9 bases matching TRBD2. The CDR3 has 16 amino acids. Trimming removed 4 bases from V and 2 bases from J; junction bases left unmatched: 7. The germline V gene encodes CDR1 SNHLY and CDR2 FYNNEI. The CDR3 sequence: CASSGLAGGNTDTQYF. CDR3 nucleotide sequence: TGTGCCAGCAGTGGTTTGGCGGGGGGGAACACAGATACGCAGTATTTT.

J is TRBJ2-5 and V is TRBV9; D is undetermined. CDR1 and CDR2 from the germline V gene are SGDLS and YYNGEE. The CDR3 is 12 residues long. Trimming removed 5 bases from V and 5 bases from J, with 10 bases in between. Here the CDR3 reads CASRGESETQYF. Here the CDR3 DNA reads TGTGCCAGCAGGGGCGAGAGTGAGACCCAGTACTTC.

The rearrangement uses TRBV5-1 and TRBJ1-1, with D tentatively TRBD1 (6 bases). CDR3 length: 13 amino acids. The V and J ends lost 2 bases and 7 bases respectively, with 12 bases between them. CDR1 is SGHRS, CDR2 YFSETQ, per germline. Here the CDR3 reads CASSFSGTREAFF. The CDR3 nucleotides are TGCGCCAGCAGCTTTTCCGGGACACGTGAAGCTTTCTTT.

The chain is built from TRBV13 and TRBJ2-7; D is perhaps TRBD2 (6 bases). CDR1 is PRHDT and CDR2 is FYEKMQ in the germline V gene (reference sequence). V lost 4 bases, J lost 3 bases, and 13 bases lay in between. The CDR3 length is 14 residues. The CDR3 DNA reads as TGTGCCAGCAGCTCTACCGCGACTAGCTACGAGCAGTACGTC. As protein: CASSSTATSYEQYV.

The chain couples TRBV28 to TRBJ1-3; the D gene is possibly TRBD1 (5 bases). From germline, CDR1 is MDHEN and CDR2 SYDVKM. V was cut by 6 bases and J by 0 bases, with 15 bases left in between. This CDR3 has 16 residues. The CDR3 region has the DNA TGTGCCAGCAGCCCCCCCGGGGCTCACTCTGGAAACACCATATATTTT. Translation: CASSPPGAHSGNTIYF.

The V and J genes are TRBV11-1 and TRBJ1-6; TRBD1 agrees at 9 bases. Germline V lookup: CDR1 SGHAT, CDR2 FQDESV (reference sequence). The V and J ends lost 5 bases and 7 bases, in that order; junction bases with no gene match: 6. There are 15 residues in the CDR3. CDR3 DNA: TGTGCCAGCAGCCTATCCGGGACAGGGAATTCACCCCTCCACTTT. As protein: CASSLSGTGNSPLHF.

The chain joins TRBV7-9 to TRBJ1-3, with TRBD1 matching over 7 bases. Germline V gene lookup returns CDR1 SEHNR and CDR2 FQNEAQ (reference sequence). Germline trimming cut 6 bases from V and 10 bases from J; bases unmatched to any gene: 9. The CDR3 consists of 13 residues. The CDR3 region has the DNA TGTGCCAGCAGGGCCGGGACAGTCCCGACCATATATTTT. It translates to CASRAGTVPTIYF.

The chain employs TRBV6-5 and TRBJ2-5; D is undetermined. CDR1 and CDR2 (germline): MNHEY, SVGAGI. The CDR3 is 15 residues long. Trimming removed 2 bases from V and 4 bases from J, with 14 bases in between. The CDR3 spells CASSYRSGFTETQYF. In DNA, the CDR3 is TGTGCCAGCAGTTACCGCTCGGGCTTTACAGAGACCCAGTACTTC.

The rearrangement joins TRBV5-1 to TRBJ1-2; D ambiguous. Between the trimmed V and J ends, which lost 0 bases and 3 bases, there was a span of 9 bases. The CDR3 length is 14 residues. Germline-derived CDR1 and CDR2 are SGHRS and YFSETQ. The CDR3 sequence: CASSLDPAYYGYTF. CDR3 DNA sequence: TGCGCCAGCAGCTTGGACCCGGCGTACTATGGCTACACCTTC.